The 17 T cell receptor beta chains listed next were all sequenced from one sample in a study of OX40 agonist ivuxolimab in advanced cancers. Method: immunoSEQ multiplex PCR; TCRdb's copy keeps in-frame clones and lacks some. This sample has some 100,000 clones, with 89% found just once. The source was CD4+ or CD8+ T cells sorted from blood, collected in a trial of the OX40 agonist ivuxolimab. Receptor source: an adult with an advanced solid tumor such as melanoma, head and neck, liver or kidney cancer.

This clone came up once. The same CDR3 can be traced to other DNA sequences in this sample. The rearrangement joins TRBV11-2 to TRBJ2-5; 7 bases line up with TRBD2. The CDR3 runs 14 residues. CDR1 SGHAT and CDR2 FQNNGV come from the germline V gene. The V gene end was trimmed by 2 bases and the J gene end by 4 bases; junction bases not matched to a gene: 4. The CDR3 DNA reads TGTGCCAGCAGCTTATCGGGGGGTCGAGAGACCCAGTACTTC. This gives the protein CASSLSGGRETQYF.

V gene TRBV6-1 combines with J gene TRBJ1-1; 10 nucleotides agree with TRBD1. Germline CDR1 is MNHNS and CDR2 is SASEGT. This CDR3 spans 14 amino acids. The J segment lost 10 bases and the V segment lost 4 bases, leaving 9 bases of the junction unmatched. CDR3: CASSALTGGLLAFF. DNA of the CDR3: TGTGCCAGCAGTGCCTTGACAGGGGGCCTTTTAGCTTTCTTT.

As DNA, the CDR3 is TGTGCCAGCAGCTTAGGGCTAGCGGGGGGGCGGGCAGATACGCAGTATTTT. Its protein is CASSLGLAGGRADTQYF. The V and J genes are TRBV7-8 and TRBJ2-3; 12 nucleotides line up with TRBD2. The CDR3 consists of 17 residues. Germline CDR1 SGHVS, CDR2 FQNEAQ. The ends lost 1 base at V and 4 bases at J; junction bases unmatched: 6.

This rearrangement joins TRBV5-4 to TRBJ1-6, with D uncertain. V shed 2 bases and J shed 7 bases, with 13 bases lying between them. The CDR3 runs 15 residues. CDR1 SGHNT and CDR2 YYREEE come from the germline V gene (reference sequence). CDR3 residues: CASSFGGFQNSPLHF. CDR3 bases: TGTGCCAGCAGCTTTGGCGGCTTCCAAAATTCACCCCTCCACTTT. The whole variable domain, filled in from reference TRBV5-4 and TRBJ1-6, reads ETGVTQSPTHLIKTRGQQVTLRCSSQSGHNTVSWYQQALGQGPQFIFQYYREEENGRGNFPPRFSGLQFPNYSSELNVNALELDDSALYLCASSFGGFQNSPLHFGNGTRLTVT.

V and J are TRBV4-2 and TRBJ2-7; tentatively, D is TRBD2 (5 bases). V was clipped by 0 bases and J by 5 bases, with 8 bases between them. The V gene's germline CDR1 is LGHNA and CDR2 YNFKEQ. There are 13 residues in the CDR3. The CDR3 DNA is TGTGCCAGCAGCCAAGATCCCGGGGACGAGCAGTACTTC. This encodes CASSQDPGDEQYF.

V is TRBV6-5 and J is TRBJ2-2; D is unclear. The CDR3 has 13 amino acids. Germline CDR1 and CDR2: MNHEY and SVGAGI. Trimming shortened V by 7 bases and J by 5 bases, and 11 bases separated the two germline ends. The CDR3 loop is CASKGIGTGELFF. CDR3 in DNA: TGTGCCAGCAAGGGAATTGGTACCGGGGAGCTGTTTTTT.

This chain links TRBV5-1 with TRBJ2-5, with 7 bases lining up with TRBD1. Unmatched junction bases numbered 12, after V lost 0 bases and J lost 4 bases. The length of the CDR3 is 17 residues. Germline lookup yields CDR1 SGHRS and CDR2 YFSETQ. In DNA, the CDR3 is TGCGCCAGCAGCTTGGGACAGGGTGATCCCAGGGCAGAGACCCAGTACTTC. Translating gives CASSLGQGDPRAETQYF.

This clone came up a few times. The gene calls are TRBV6-5 and TRBJ2-5; D not resolved. Germline CDR1 is MNHEY and CDR2 is SVGAGI. CDR3 length equals 13 residues. V was cut by 5 bases and J by 4 bases, with 11 bases left in between. CDR3 residues: CASSDTTGETQYF. CDR3 nucleotides: TGTGCCAGCAGTGACACGACCGGAGAGACCCAGTACTTC.

This rearrangement joins TRBV6-1 to TRBJ2-3; D is uncertain. The CDR3 contains 15 residues. V lost 4 bases to trimming and J lost 2 bases, with 13 bases between them. Germline V gives CDR1 MNHNS, CDR2 SASEGT. CDR3 sequence reads: CASSATPSLTDTQYF. The CDR3 DNA is TGTGCCAGCAGTGCTACACCCTCACTCACAGATACGCAGTATTTT.

The chain carries TRBV6-1 and TRBJ2-3, with TRBD1 as a possible D gene (6 bases). Germline V gene data show CDR1 as MNHNS and CDR2 as SASEGT. The CDR3 has 13 amino acids. The V and J ends lost 7 bases and 5 bases respectively, with 13 bases between them. CDR3 in DNA: TGTGCCAGCACGAGACAGGTTGGAGATACGCAGTATTTT. Its translation is CASTRQVGDTQYF.

This clone appeared a single time. The chain joins TRBV5-1 to TRBJ2-5; maybe TRBD2 (6 bases). Deletions cut 6 bases from V and 2 bases from J, with 14 bases between. The CDR3 spans 14 residues. Germline-derived CDR1 and CDR2 are SGHRS and YFSETQ. The DNA of the CDR3 is TGCGCCAGCACCCTTGGACTAATTCAAGAGACCCAGTACTTC. Translating it yields CASTLGLIQETQYF.

A single count supports this clone. The germline gene is not matched at one end of the junction; a read error may be the cause. V and J are TRBV6-1 and TRBJ2-1; no firm D call. This CDR3 has 13 residues. Germline CDR1 and CDR2: MNHNS and SASEGT. The CDR3 DNA follows: TGTGCCACCAGCCGGGTTTCCTCCAATGAGCAGTTCTTC. Translating gives CATSRVSSNEQFF.

V is TRBV2 and J is TRBJ1-4; 8 bases are shared with TRBD1. Per the germline V gene, CDR1 is SNHLY and CDR2 is FYNNEI. The V gene end was trimmed by 6 bases and the J gene end by 2 bases; junction bases not matched to a gene: 8. This CDR3 region has 16 residues. Here the CDR3 reads CASRSDRGYTNEKLFF. DNA for the CDR3: TGTGCCAGCAGGTCTGACAGGGGATATACTAATGAAAAACTGTTTTTT.

The chain's CDR3 is CASKFTDRNTEAFF. In DNA form, the CDR3 reads TGTGCCAGTAAGTTTACCGACAGGAACACTGAAGCTTTCTTT. The chain uses TRBV27 and TRBJ1-1, with D tentatively TRBD1 (5 bases). Trimming took 9 bases from V and 1 from J, leaving 15 bases between them. The CDR3 sequence is 14 residues long. CDR1 and CDR2 (germline): MNHEY, SMNVEV (reference sequence).

The chain is built from TRBV5-4 and TRBJ1-2; D gene unclear. V was trimmed by 5 bases and J by 7 bases, leaving 24 bases between them. CDR3 size: 16 residues. Per germline, CDR1 SGHNT and CDR2 YYREEE (reference sequence). The CDR3 DNA follows: TGTGCCAGCAGGAGGGCCGGGTCCCCTTCTTCGGGTGGCTACACCTTC. It encodes CASRRAGSPSSGGYTF.

The CDR3 nucleotides read TGTGCCAGTAGTATAGATCCCACAGATACGCAGTATTTT. Amino acid sequence: CASSIDPTDTQYF. J is TRBJ2-3 and V is TRBV19; no firm D call. V gave up 0 bases and J gave up 2 bases, with 3 bases separating them. Germline CDR1 reads LNHDA; CDR2 reads SQIVND (reference sequence). This CDR3 region has 13 residues. The entire variable domain, with the rest obtained from reference TRBV19 and TRBJ2-3, is as follows: DGGITQSPKYLFRKEGQNVTLSCEQNLNHDAMYWYRQDPGQGLRLIYYSQIVNDFQKGDIAEGYSVSREKKESFPLTVTSAQKNPTAFYLCASSIDPTDTQYFGPGTRLTVL.

The V gene is TRBV28, the J gene TRBJ2-5, with D possibly called TRBD1 or TRBD2 (6 bases each). Trimming removed 8 bases at V and 1 base at J, with 14 bases between. Germline V gene data show CDR1 as MDHEN and CDR2 as SYDVKM. This CDR3 spans 14 amino acids. In nucleotides, the CDR3 is TGTGCCAGCGAAAAGGGGGGAGTCCAAGAGACCCAGTACTTC. This codes for CASEKGGVQETQYF.